This TCR beta chain is from a study of blood T cell repertoires in COVID-19. Background on the study: Whether acute or convalescent, the COVID-19 samples came from the United States, Italy and Spain. T cells, B-cell-depleted T cells, or PBMCs provided the cDNA or gDNA that served as material.

CDR1 LNHDA and CDR2 SQIVND come from the germline V gene (reference sequence). Trimming left V 6 bases short and J 5 bases short, with 10 bases between. CDR3 length equals 12 residues. Methods used by the authors: The authors estimated nucleated cell counts from reference gene primer amplification. Sequencing used immunoSEQ multiplex PCR; TCRdb keeps in-frame clones, though not all of them. Clonal size and the V and J genes are those of that table, whereas D and trimming came from the DNA. This table has over 100,000 clones, approximately 85% appearing once. The genes are TRBV19 and TRBJ1-1; no reliable D call. Specimen: peripheral blood. The sequence derives from a man aged 55-75 years with acute or convalescent COVID-19. This chain's CDR3 is CASSRTGTEAFF. CDR3 coding DNA: TGTGCCAGTAGCCGAACGGGGACTGAAGCTTTCTTT.